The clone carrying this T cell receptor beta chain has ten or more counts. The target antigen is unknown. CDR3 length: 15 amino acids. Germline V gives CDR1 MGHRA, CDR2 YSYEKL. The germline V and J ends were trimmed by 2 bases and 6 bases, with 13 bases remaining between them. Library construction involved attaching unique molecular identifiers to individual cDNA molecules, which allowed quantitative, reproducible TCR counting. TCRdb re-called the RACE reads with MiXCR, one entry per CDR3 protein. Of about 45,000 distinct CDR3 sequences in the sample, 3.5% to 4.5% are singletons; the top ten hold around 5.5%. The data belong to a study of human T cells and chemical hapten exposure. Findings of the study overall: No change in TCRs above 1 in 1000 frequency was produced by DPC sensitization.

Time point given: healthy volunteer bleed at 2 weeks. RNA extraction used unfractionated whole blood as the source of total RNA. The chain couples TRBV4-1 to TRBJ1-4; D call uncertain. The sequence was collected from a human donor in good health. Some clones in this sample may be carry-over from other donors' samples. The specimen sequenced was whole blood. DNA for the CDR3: TGCGCCAGCAGCCAAATCCCCGTTCGGTATGAAAAACTGTTTTTT. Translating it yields CASSQIPVRYEKLFF.